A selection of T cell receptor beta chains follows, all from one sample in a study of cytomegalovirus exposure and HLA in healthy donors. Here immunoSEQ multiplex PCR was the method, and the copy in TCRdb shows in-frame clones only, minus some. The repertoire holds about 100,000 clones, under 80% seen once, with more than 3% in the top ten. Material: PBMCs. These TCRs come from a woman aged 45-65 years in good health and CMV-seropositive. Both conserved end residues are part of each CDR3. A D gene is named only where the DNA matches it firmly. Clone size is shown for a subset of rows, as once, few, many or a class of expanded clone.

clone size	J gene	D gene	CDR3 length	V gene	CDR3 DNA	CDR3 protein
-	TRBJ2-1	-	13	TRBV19	TGTGCCAGTAGTATAGATCACTCGGATGAGCAGTTCTTC	CASSIDHSDEQFF
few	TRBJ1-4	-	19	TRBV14	TGTGCCAGCAGCCAAGATAGGCGGGCGGCTAGTACAACTAATGAAAAACTGTTTTTT	CASSQDRRAASTTNEKLFF
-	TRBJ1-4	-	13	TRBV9	TGTGCCAGCAGCGTAGGAAGCAATGAAAAACTGTTTTTT	CASSVGSNEKLFF
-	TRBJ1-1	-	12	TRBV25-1	TGTGCCAGCAGTGGCAACTCAGGGGAAGCTTTCTTT	CASSGNSGEAFF
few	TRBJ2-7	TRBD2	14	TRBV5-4	TGTGCCAGCAGCTTGCTCGGGGGGTCGGGCGAGCAGTACTTC	CASSLLGGSGEQYF
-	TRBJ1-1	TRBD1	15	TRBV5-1	TGCGCCAGCAGCTTGGCACAGGGGCGGAACACTGAAGCTTTCTTT	CASSLAQGRNTEAFF
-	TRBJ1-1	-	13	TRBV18	TGTGCCAGCTCACCACCGAGTAGTCCCGAAGCTTTCTTT	CASSPPSSPEAFF
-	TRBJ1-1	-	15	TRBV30	TGTGCCTGGGTTCCGGGGGGTATGGATGTGAGCGGAGCTTTCTTT	CAWVPGGMDVSGAFF
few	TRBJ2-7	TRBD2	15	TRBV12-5	TGTGCTAGTGGGGGTAGGGCGGGGGGGTCCTACGAGCAGTACTTC	CASGGRAGGSYEQYF
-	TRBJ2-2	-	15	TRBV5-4	TGTGCCAGCAGCCCCCCAGGACTGAACACCGGGGAGCTGTTTTTT	CASSPPGLNTGELFF
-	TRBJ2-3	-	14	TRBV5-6	TGTGCCAGCAGCTTGGCAGGGGGGAGGGATACGCAGTATTTT	CASSLAGGRDTQYF
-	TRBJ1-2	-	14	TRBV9	TGTGCCAGCAGCAAGGGGGGGCGAAACTATGGCTACACCTTC	CASSKGGRNYGYTF
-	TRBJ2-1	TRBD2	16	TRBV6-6	TGTGCCAGCAGTTCCACCAAACGGGGGGTATACAATGAGCAGTTCTTC	CASSSTKRGVYNEQFF
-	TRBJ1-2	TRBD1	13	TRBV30	TGTGCCTGGAGCCCGGGACAGGCCTATGGCTACACCTTC	CAWSPGQAYGYTF
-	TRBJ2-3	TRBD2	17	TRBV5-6	TGTGCCAGCAGCGGGTCGTTTGCGGGGGAGATCACAGATACGCAGTATTTT	CASSGSFAGEITDTQYF